These T cell receptor beta chains were read from a single sample in a study of T-cell reconstitution after alpha-beta-depleted transplantation in children. TCRdb ran MiXCR on the PCR reads and lists one entry per CDR3 protein. The profile covers over 200,000 distinct CDR3 sequences, with 8% to 10% appearing a single time and around 6% taken by the ten largest. Sample: PBMCs from the stem cell graft donor, taken from the stem cell graft. These receptors were taken from a human donor who donated a stem cell graft to a child with acute lymphoblastic leukemia. Each CDR3 is given with its conserved first and last residue. Fields, in order: D gene, CDR3 length, clone size, J gene, V gene, CDR3 protein, CDR3 DNA. A D gene is named only where the DNA matches it firmly. Clone size, where shown, is once, few, many, or a class for clones that have expanded.

D: TRBD2
length: 15
size: .
J: TRBJ2-5
V: TRBV12-3/TRBV12-4
CDR3: CASSPGLAPLETQYF
DNA: TGTGCCAGCAGTCCAGGACTAGCTCCCCTGGAGACCCAGTACTTC

D: TRBD2
length: 16
size: many
J: TRBJ2-2
V: TRBV12-3/TRBV12-4
CDR3: CASSSTSGANTGELFF
DNA: TGTGCCAGCAGCTCAACTAGCGGGGCGAACACCGGGGAGCTGTTTTTT

D: .
length: 13
size: many
J: TRBJ1-2
V: TRBV7-2
CDR3: CASSLGRNYGYTF
DNA: TGTGCCAGCAGCTTGGGGCGGAACTATGGCTACACCTTC

D: .
length: 14
size: medium-sized
J: TRBJ2-1
V: TRBV4-1
CDR3: CASSPILQGDEQFF
DNA: TGCGCCAGCAGCCCTATTTTACAGGGCGATGAGCAGTTCTTC

D: TRBD2
length: 18
size: few
J: TRBJ2-3
V: TRBV4-1
CDR3: CASSQASSGGGSTDTQYF
DNA: TGCGCCAGCAGCCAAGCATCCAGCGGGGGGGGTAGCACAGATACGCAGTATTTT

D: TRBD1
length: 20
size: many
J: TRBJ1-4
V: TRBV7-6
CDR3: CASSLDVHGTGGTTNEKLFF
DNA: TGTGCCAGCAGCTTAGACGTCCACGGGACAGGGGGAACAACTAATGAAAAACTGTTTTTT

D: TRBD2
length: 15
size: once
J: TRBJ2-1
V: TRBV20-1
CDR3: CSARVRGGRQNEQFF
DNA: TGCAGTGCTAGAGTTCGCGGGGGGCGGCAAAATGAGCAGTTCTTC

D: TRBD2
length: 16
size: many
J: TRBJ2-7
V: TRBV6-2/TRBV6-3
CDR3: CASRAIQGLAGYEQYF
DNA: TGTGCCAGCAGAGCCATTCAGGGACTAGCGGGGTACGAGCAGTACTTC

D: TRBD2
length: 15
size: few
J: TRBJ2-3
V: TRBV5-1
CDR3: CASPSGGGGADTQYF
DNA: TGCGCCAGCCCTTCGGGGGGGGGAGGAGCAGATACGCAGTATTTT

D: TRBD2
length: 15
size: .
J: TRBJ2-3
V: TRBV29-1
CDR3: CSVGQAGGAGDTQYF
DNA: TGCAGCGTTGGACAAGCGGGGGGGGCGGGGGATACGCAGTATTTT

D: .
length: 15
size: few
J: TRBJ2-3
V: TRBV3-1
CDR3: CASTLGQSETDTQYF
DNA: TGTGCCAGCACCCTCGGACAGTCGGAGACAGATACGCAGTATTTT

D: TRBD1
length: 16
size: .
J: TRBJ1-2
V: TRBV2
CDR3: CASTLRGQDTNYGYTF
DNA: TGTGCCAGCACCCTAAGGGGACAGGATACCAACTATGGCTACACCTTC

D: TRBD1
length: 15
size: few
J: TRBJ1-4
V: TRBV27
CDR3: CASSSGQGWDEKLFF
DNA: TGTGCCAGCAGTTCCGGACAGGGTTGGGACGAAAAACTGTTTTTT

D: .
length: 14
size: many
J: TRBJ1-1
V: TRBV5-1
CDR3: CASSREGGNTEAFF
DNA: TGCGCCAGCAGCCGGGAGGGAGGGAACACTGAAGCTTTCTTT

D: .
length: 15
size: many
J: TRBJ1-6
V: TRBV5-6
CDR3: CASSLVGRDNSPLHF
DNA: TGTGCCAGCAGCTTGGTGGGACGGGATAATTCACCCCTCCACTTT

D: TRBD1
length: 14
size: many
J: TRBJ2-7
V: TRBV5-6
CDR3: CASSRTGVSYEQYF
DNA: TGTGCCAGCAGTCGGACAGGGGTCTCCTACGAGCAGTACTTC

D: .
length: 14
size: many
J: TRBJ1-4
V: TRBV20-1
CDR3: CSAPRQDGGEKLFF
DNA: TGCAGTGCCCCTCGACAGGATGGGGGTGAAAAACTGTTTTTT